This T cell receptor beta chain was observed in a study of cytomegalovirus exposure and HLA in healthy donors. Study-wide findings and caveats: Among TCR beta chains, those listed as cytomegalovirus-associated numbered under 200.

Remarks on this clone: Its matching antigen is unknown.

Method: immunoSEQ multiplex PCR; TCRdb's copy keeps in-frame clones and lacks some. The sample holds roughly 150,000 clones, roughly 92% seen once. Germline V CDR1 and CDR2: SGHRS, YFSETQ. The CDR3 runs 16 residues. Trimming removed 6 bases from V and 1 base from J; junction bases left unmatched: 9. The V call is TRBV5-1, the J call TRBJ2-2, with TRBD2 matching 7 bases. Sample: PBMCs. This sequence was found in a young man in good health and CMV-seronegative. DNA for the CDR3: TGCGCCAGCACGAAAGGGAGGGTTGGGAACACCGGGGAGCTGTTTTTT. Translation: CASTKGRVGNTGELFF.